Given below is one T cell receptor beta chain in context. Its specific antigen is unknown. Per-nucleotide qualities are absent, and no much larger clonotype sits a single base away. The record originates from a study of T cell responses to AZD1222 COVID-19 vaccine (dated by TCRdb to the early 2020s). Looking at the study overall: Because spike-specific TCR depth and breadth did not differ between the two schedules, AZD1222 recipients who got a second dose at roughly 4 weeks were pooled with those who got a second dose at roughly 12 weeks. TCR sequencing was performed for 230 to 250 trial participants, of whom roughly 200 were given two doses of AZD1222 and around 25 were given two doses of MenACWY control vaccine. Trial participants were enrolled into age subgroups of 18-55, 56-69 and 70-plus years, which contained about 160, 30 and 59 TCR-sequenced participants, respectively.

Results the study describes overall, beyond this receptor: Participants were mostly white British, with more females than males. The authors suggested clonal diversity may have been underestimated. Nearly half of unique spike-specific TCRs reportedly recognized epitopes outside regions mutated in the B.1.351 and B.1.1.7 variants. The vaccine-associated CD4 TCRs covered the entire spike protein, and the dominant responses fell in regions 160-218 and 743-854. Conclusions about previously exposed vaccinees are limited because only six or seven AZD1222 recipients were SARS-CoV-2 seropositive at baseline. Because no samples from the day 14 peak response were available, repertoires could be characterized only after the peak T cell response. After two AZD1222 doses, both the breadth and the depth of spike-specific TCRs were significantly higher than at day 0 and than in MenACWY recipients. The 56-69-year group was small, and its depth increase did not reach significance, likely because of low power.

The label giving this sample's time point can be read as: baseline before first vaccination. Samples from vaccinated people were obtained from the UK trials COV001 and COV002, which included a single-blind randomized controlled phase 2/3 trial of AZD1222 (ChAdOx1 nCoV-19) in healthy adults. For TCRbeta chain sequencing, PBMC samples from trial participants were taken at day 0 and at day 28 after the second dose. The CDR3 contains 14 residues, cysteine and phenylalanine counted. The read is trimmed to its CDR3 DNA, 42 bases read in frame from base 1. CDR1 and CDR2, looked up from the germline V gene, are SGHDN and FVKESK. A distance of 11 bases separates the germline ends of V and J, which lose 6 bases and 0 bases respectively. The CDR3 regions of human TCRbeta chains were subjected to immunosequencing. Under the source paper's analysis protocol: TCRs in the repertoires were matched against a reference library of SARS-CoV-2-specific TCRs that had been generated with the MIRA antigen-specificity platform. Breadth was defined as the fraction of unique TCRs that were SARS-CoV-2-associated, and depth was defined as the fraction of total T cells that were SARS-CoV-2-associated. Using the MIRA data, every spike-specific TCR was mapped to the spike region that the TCR reacted to and assigned to either a CD4 or a CD8 class. Log10-transformed breadth and depth values were compared by one-way ANOVA with Sidak's multiple comparisons tests. Imported from immuneACCESS, the table was reduced by TCRdb to in-frame sequences with V and J called. These copies leave out some clones; in studies compared against another copy, an unresolved V gene accounts for under half, and the cause of the remainder is not known. The DNA was the basis for D and trimming; V, J and clone size are from that table. A total of about 120,000 clones appear in this sample, 88% of them only once. The top ten clones comprise over 1.5% of the sample.

The sequenced sample was peripheral blood, obtained on day 0 of AZD1222 vaccination. The receptor's source is an adult in good health. The chain is made from TRBV14 and TRBJ1-1; matching of 6 bases hints at TRBD1 as the D gene. The DNA sequence reads TGTGCCAGCAGACAGGGTGAGATGAACACTGAAGCTTTCTTT. This encodes CASRQGEMNTEAFF.